The rows below give T cell receptor beta chains drawn from one sample of a study of graft-versus-host responses after intestinal transplantation. The protocol was immunoSEQ multiplex PCR, while the TCRdb copy is restricted to in-frame clones and leaves out a portion. The sample includes roughly 97,000 clones, 80% to 95% seen only once; the top ten take 16%. The starting material was PBMCs, obtained roughly 450 days after intestinal transplant. The source of these receptors is a human patient who received an intestinal transplant, so some T cells may come from the graft donor. Each CDR3 is given without its conserved first and last residue. Clone size is given for some rows only: seen once, a few or many times, or a class if the clone is expanded.

SATRGGEQY,TRBJ2-7,-,TRBV20-1
ASSPWSYGYT,TRBJ1-2,-,TRBV5-5
ASSPLVWDTEAF,TRBJ1-1,-,TRBV5-1
AISESDRGTEAF,TRBJ1-1,few,TRBV10-3
ASSFWRVGTEQY,TRBJ2-7,-,TRBV5-5
ASSQEGYSYNEQF,TRBJ2-1,-,TRBV4-1
ASSVGASFTGELF,TRBJ2-2,-,TRBV2
ASSASMNTEAF,TRBJ1-1,-,TRBV7-3
ASSSITGGQTLGTTGEQY,TRBJ2-7,-,TRBV7-6
ASSDSGQGDGHT,TRBJ1-2,once,TRBV6-4
AISDAAREQY,TRBJ2-7,-,TRBV10-3
ASSLGGTGGEQF,TRBJ2-1,-,TRBV7-3
ASSSGPSAYEQY,TRBJ2-7,once,TRBV11-2
ASRTSGGDGEQF,TRBJ2-1,-,TRBV4-2
ASSLEATEAF,TRBJ1-1,-,TRBV5-4
ASSYSQGNTEAF,TRBJ1-1,-,TRBV6-5
AAATTGAMNTEAF,TRBJ1-1,-,TRBV2
ASSISLDRGPNYGYT,TRBJ1-2,-,TRBV19
ASSQGLGNQPQH,TRBJ1-5,-,TRBV16
ASTRTGGSYEQY,TRBJ2-7,-,TRBV6-5
AISREASPLH,TRBJ1-6,few,TRBV10-3
ASSLGSDTNEKLF,TRBJ1-4,-,TRBV5-1
ASSVGQGVGYIQY,TRBJ2-4,few,TRBV2
ASSWDTRTGGYEQY,TRBJ2-7,-,TRBV5-1
AIMAPGAYEQY,TRBJ2-7,-,TRBV10-3
ATTENTEAF,TRBJ1-1,-,TRBV10-3
ASSRGHGVVSGNTIY,TRBJ1-3,-,TRBV4-2
ASSPDRAGGYT,TRBJ1-2,-,TRBV10-1
ASSLTPGPYEQY,TRBJ2-7,-,TRBV5-1
ASSQSGSNEQY,TRBJ2-7,-,TRBV23-1
ASSYIGSQETQY,TRBJ2-5,-,TRBV6-5
ASTRDRGEADTQY,TRBJ2-3,-,TRBV5-6
ASSTTGGGPQH,TRBJ1-5,-,TRBV11-1
ASSARGLEYEQY,TRBJ2-7,-,TRBV7-9
ASSEVGGTGEESYGYT,TRBJ1-2,once,TRBV2
ASSFKGGTANYGYT,TRBJ1-2,-,TRBV13
SATDGANVLT,TRBJ2-6,-,TRBV29-1
ASSLDRVPGNTIY,TRBJ1-3,-,TRBV18
ASSFNLGTGELF,TRBJ2-2,-,TRBV7-3
ASSLASGDFSTDTQY,TRBJ2-3,-,TRBV7-9
ASSLVQGIGEKLF,TRBJ1-4,-,TRBV7-9
AISESGGGREQF,TRBJ2-1,-,TRBV10-3
ASSDSRGGGDTQY,TRBJ2-3,once,TRBV6-4
ASSESQGVVSPLH,TRBJ1-6,-,TRBV6-1
ASSLTQGARETQY,TRBJ2-5,-,TRBV11-2
ASGSLFQETQY,TRBJ2-5,-,TRBV27
ASKFCSPLH,TRBJ1-6,-,TRBV21-1
ASSDGQSNSPLH,TRBJ1-6,-,TRBV6-4
ASSPTRSGGRYNEQF,TRBJ2-1,once,TRBV7-3
ASSRGYGYT,TRBJ1-2,-,TRBV6-1
ASSRGIGDRGKNTEAF,TRBJ1-1,-,TRBV4-1
ASSLVRQSSGNTIY,TRBJ1-3,-,TRBV7-9
AISQTGASYNEQF,TRBJ2-1,-,TRBV10-3
ASSSRGVVTYNEQF,TRBJ2-1,-,TRBV5-1
ASWGGVGYT,TRBJ1-2,few,TRBV27